The entry that follows covers one TCR beta chain sequence. This entry comes from a study of T cells in Graves' hyperthyroidism and ophthalmopathy. V trimming: 3 bases; J trimming: 4 bases; junction bases outside the gene matches: 6. CDR1 and CDR2 (germline): WSHSY, SAAADI. The CDR3 consists of 15 residues. What was amplified from RNA transcripts were TCR beta CDR3 regions. The TCR CDR3 first-round RT-PCR relied on the HTBI primer set. TCRdb re-derived calls from the multiplex PCR reads in MiXCR, one entry per CDR3 protein. The table records 380,000 or so distinct CDR3 sequences, about a fifth of them present only once. Roughly 10 ml of fresh peripheral blood supplied the PBMCs.

The sample comprised blood. The rearrangement links TRBV10-2 to TRBJ2-5; 9 positions agree with TRBD2. The sequence came from a woman between 18 and 29 years old with Graves' hyperthyroidism. CDR3 protein: CASSDAGGETETQYF. In DNA, the CDR3 is TGCGCCAGCAGTGATGCGGGAGGGGAAACAGAGACCCAGTACTTC.